The clone carrying this T cell receptor beta chain showed up just a few times. Its antigen is still unknown. Each diagnosis drew on symptoms, thyroxine, TRAb, thyroid ultrasound and orbital computed tomography findings. This sample is part of a study of T cells in Graves' hyperthyroidism and ophthalmopathy. Whole-study findings and limits: A median roughly six months before onset, the model predicted ophthalmopathy. Also found in blood were most expanded thyroid clonotypes above 0.001.

RNA transcripts were the template for amplifying TCR beta CDR3 regions. HTBI primers were the set used in a first-round RT-PCR of the TCR CDR3. Each CDR3 protein is one row after TCRdb ran MiXCR on the multiplex PCR reads. The repertoire has about 620,000 distinct CDR3 sequences, under 20% of them found once; the top ten carry 3.5% to 4%. The CDR3 has 11 residues. Trimming took off 5 bases at V and 8 bases at J, with 8 bases between the two ends. Germline CDR1 reads SGHRS; CDR2 reads YFSETQ. The chain has TRBV5-1 and TRBJ2-1; D remains unclear. Sequencing was done on a sample of blood. The TCR was taken from a woman aged 25 to 45 with Graves' hyperthyroidism. The CDR3 reads CASRSGYEQFF. CDR3 nucleotide sequence: TGCGCCAGCAGATCTGGGTATGAGCAGTTCTTC.